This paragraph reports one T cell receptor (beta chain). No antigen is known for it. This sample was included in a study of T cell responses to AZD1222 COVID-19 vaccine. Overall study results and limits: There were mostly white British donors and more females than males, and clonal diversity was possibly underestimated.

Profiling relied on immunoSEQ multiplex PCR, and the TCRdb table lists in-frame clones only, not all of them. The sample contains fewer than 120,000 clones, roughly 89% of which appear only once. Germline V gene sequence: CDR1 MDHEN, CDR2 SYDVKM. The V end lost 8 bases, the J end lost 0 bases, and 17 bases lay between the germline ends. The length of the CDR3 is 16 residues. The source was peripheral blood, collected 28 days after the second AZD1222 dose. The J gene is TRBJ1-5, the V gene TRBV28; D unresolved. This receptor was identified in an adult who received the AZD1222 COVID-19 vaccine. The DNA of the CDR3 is TGTGCCAGCTGCTCCAATTCGGGTTATAGCAATCAGCCCCAGCATTTT. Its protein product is CASCSNSGYSNQPQHF.